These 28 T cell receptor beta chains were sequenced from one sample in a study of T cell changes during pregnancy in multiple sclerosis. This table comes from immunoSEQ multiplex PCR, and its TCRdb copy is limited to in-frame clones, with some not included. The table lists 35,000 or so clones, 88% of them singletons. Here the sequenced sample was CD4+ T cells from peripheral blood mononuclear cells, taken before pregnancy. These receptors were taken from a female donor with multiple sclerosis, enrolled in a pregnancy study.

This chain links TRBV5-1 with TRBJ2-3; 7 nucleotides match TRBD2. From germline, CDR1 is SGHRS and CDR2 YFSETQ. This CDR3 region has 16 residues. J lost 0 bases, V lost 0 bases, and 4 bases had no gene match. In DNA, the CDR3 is TGCGCCAGCAGCTTGGCTGGTAGCGGGAGCACAGATACGCAGTATTTT. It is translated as CASSLAGSGSTDTQYF.

CDR3 residues: CSVVASKIPDTQYF. DNA of the CDR3: TGCAGCGTTGTGGCTAGTAAGATCCCAGATACGCAGTATTTT. The chain carries TRBV29-1 and TRBJ2-3, with D unclear. In germline, CDR1 is SQVTM, CDR2 ANQGSEA. The CDR3 covers 14 residues. Trimming removed 4 bases at V and 4 bases at J, with 15 bases between.

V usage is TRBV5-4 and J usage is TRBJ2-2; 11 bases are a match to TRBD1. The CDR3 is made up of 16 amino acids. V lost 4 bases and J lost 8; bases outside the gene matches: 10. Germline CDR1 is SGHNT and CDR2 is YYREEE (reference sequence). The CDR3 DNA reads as TGTGCCAGCAGCCCAGAGGACAGGGGGCATGGAGGGGAGCTGTTTTTT. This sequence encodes CASSPEDRGHGGELFF.

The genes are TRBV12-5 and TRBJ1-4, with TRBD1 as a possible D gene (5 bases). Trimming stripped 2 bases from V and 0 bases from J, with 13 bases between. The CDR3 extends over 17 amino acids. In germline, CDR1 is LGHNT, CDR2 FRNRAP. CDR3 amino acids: CASGLNSGFPTNEKLFF. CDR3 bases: TGTGCTAGTGGTTTGAATTCAGGGTTTCCAACTAATGAAAAACTGTTTTTT.

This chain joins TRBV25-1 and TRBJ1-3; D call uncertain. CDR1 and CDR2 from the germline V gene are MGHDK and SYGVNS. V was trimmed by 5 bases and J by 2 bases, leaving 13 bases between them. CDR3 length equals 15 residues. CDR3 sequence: CASSHPGRAGNTIYF. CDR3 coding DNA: TGTGCCAGCAGTCATCCCGGGAGGGCTGGAAACACCATATATTTT.

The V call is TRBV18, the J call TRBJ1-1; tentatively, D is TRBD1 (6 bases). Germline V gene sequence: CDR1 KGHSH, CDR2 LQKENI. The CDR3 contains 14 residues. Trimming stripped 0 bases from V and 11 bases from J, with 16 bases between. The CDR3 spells CASSPPGTKVDAFF. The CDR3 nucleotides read TGTGCCAGCTCACCACCCGGGACAAAGGTGGATGCTTTCTTT. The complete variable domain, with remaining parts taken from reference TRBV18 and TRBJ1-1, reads NAGVMQNPRHLVRRRGQEARLRCSPMKGHSHVYWYRQLPEEGLKFMVYLQKENIIDESGMPKERFSAEFPKEGPSILRIQQVVRGDSAAYFCASSPPGTKVDAFFGQGTRLTVV.

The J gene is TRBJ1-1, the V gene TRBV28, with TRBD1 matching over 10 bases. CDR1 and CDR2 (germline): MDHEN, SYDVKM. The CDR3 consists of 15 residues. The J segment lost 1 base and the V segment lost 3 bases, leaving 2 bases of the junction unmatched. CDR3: CASSFGDRGNTEAFF. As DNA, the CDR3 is TGTGCCAGCAGTTTCGGGGACAGGGGGAACACTGAAGCTTTCTTT.

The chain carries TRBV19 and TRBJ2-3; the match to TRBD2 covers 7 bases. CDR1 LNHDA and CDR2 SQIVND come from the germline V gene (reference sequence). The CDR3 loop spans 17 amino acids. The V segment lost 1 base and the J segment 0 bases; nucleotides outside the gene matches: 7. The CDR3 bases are TGTGCCAGTAGTATAGCAGAGCGGGATCCTAGCACAGATACGCAGTATTTT. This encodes CASSIAERDPSTDTQYF. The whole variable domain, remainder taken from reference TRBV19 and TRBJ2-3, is DGGITQSPKYLFRKEGQNVTLSCEQNLNHDAMYWYRQDPGQGLRLIYYSQIVNDFQKGDIAEGYSVSREKKESFPLTVTSAQKNPTAFYLCASSIAERDPSTDTQYFGPGTRLTVL.

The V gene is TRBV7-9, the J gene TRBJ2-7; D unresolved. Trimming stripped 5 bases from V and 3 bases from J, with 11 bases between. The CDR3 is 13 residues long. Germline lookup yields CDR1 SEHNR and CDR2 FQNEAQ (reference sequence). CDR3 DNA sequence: TGTGCCAGCAGCCCTAGTCGCTACTACGAGCAGTACTTC. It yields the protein CASSPSRYYEQYF. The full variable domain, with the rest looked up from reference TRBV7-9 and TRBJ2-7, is DTGVSQNPRHKITKRGQNVTFRCDPISEHNRLYWYRQTLGQGPEFLTYFQNEAQLEKSRLLSDRFSAERPKGSFSTLEIQRTEQGDSAMYLCASSPSRYYEQYFGPGTRLTVT.

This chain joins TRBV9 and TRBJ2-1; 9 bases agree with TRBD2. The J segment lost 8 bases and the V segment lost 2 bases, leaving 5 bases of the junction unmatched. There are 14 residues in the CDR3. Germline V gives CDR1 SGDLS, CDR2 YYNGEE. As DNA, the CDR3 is TGTGCCAGCAGCGTGAGCGGGAGGTCGGATGAGCAGTTCTTC. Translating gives CASSVSGRSDEQFF.

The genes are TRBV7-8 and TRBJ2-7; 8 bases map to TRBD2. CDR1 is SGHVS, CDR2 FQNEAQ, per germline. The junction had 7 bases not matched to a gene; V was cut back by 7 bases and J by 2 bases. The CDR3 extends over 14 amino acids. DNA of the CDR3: TGTGCCAGCACCTCGGGAGGGGCAACCTACGAGCAGTACTTC. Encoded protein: CASTSGGATYEQYF.

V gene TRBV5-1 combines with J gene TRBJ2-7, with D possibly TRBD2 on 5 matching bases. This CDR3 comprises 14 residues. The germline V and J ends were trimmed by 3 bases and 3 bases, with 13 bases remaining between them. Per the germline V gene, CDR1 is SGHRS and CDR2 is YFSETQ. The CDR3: CASSSEGYSYEQYF. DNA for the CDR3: TGCGCCAGCAGCTCTGAGGGATATAGCTACGAGCAGTACTTC.

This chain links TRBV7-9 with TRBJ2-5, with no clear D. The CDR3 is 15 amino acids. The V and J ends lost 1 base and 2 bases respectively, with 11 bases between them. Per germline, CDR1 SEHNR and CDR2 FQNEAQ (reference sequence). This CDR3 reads CASSLDGAHQETQYF. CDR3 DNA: TGTGCCAGCAGCTTAGACGGTGCCCATCAAGAGACCCAGTACTTC.

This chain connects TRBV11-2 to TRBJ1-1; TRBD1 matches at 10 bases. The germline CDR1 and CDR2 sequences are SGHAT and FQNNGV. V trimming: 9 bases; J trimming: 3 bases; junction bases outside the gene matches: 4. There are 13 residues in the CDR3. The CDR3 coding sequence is TGTGCCAGTGGGACAGGGGAGTACACTGAAGCTTTCTTT. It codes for CASGTGEYTEAFF.

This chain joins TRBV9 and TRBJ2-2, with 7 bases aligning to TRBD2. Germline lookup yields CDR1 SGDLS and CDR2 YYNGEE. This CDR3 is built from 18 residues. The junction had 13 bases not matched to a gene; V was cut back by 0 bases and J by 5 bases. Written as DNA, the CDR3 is TGTGCCAGCAGCGTAGCCCAGCGGGGTGGGAGACGAACCGGGGAGCTGTTTTTT. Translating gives CASSVAQRGGRRTGELFF.

This CDR3 is CATLYAGRGMNTEAFF. The CDR3 DNA reads TGTGCCACCTTGTACGCGGGCAGGGGGATGAACACTGAAGCTTTCTTT. This rearrangement joins TRBV7-9 to TRBJ1-1; 7 bases map to TRBD1. The CDR3 sequence is 16 residues long. J was trimmed by 0 bases and V by 10 bases; bases with no gene match: 14. Germline assignment: CDR1 SEHNR and CDR2 FQNEAQ (reference sequence).

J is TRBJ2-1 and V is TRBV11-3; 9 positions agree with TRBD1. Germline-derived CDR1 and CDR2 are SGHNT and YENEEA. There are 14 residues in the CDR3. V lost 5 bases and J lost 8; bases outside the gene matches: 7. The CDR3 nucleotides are TGTGCCAGCAGCCCGGGACAGGGTCTGGATGAGCAGTTCTTC. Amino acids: CASSPGQGLDEQFF.

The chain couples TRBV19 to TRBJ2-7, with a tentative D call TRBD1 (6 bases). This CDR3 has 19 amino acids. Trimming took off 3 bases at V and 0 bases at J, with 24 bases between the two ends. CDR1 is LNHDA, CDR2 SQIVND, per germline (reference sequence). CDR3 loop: CASSIRFSPTGTHSYEQYF. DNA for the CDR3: TGTGCCAGTAGTATTCGATTCAGCCCGACAGGAACACACTCCTACGAGCAGTACTTC.

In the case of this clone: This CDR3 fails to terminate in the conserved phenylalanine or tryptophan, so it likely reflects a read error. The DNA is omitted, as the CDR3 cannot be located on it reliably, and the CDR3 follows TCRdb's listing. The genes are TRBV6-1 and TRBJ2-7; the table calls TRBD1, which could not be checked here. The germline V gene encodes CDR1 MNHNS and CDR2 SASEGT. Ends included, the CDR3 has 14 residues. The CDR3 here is CASSEALLGGTGLY.

The CDR3 bases are TGTGCCAGCAGTTACGGGGGCGAGCTCACTGAAGCTTTCTTT. Translated, it gives CASSYGGELTEAFF. The chain has TRBV6-5 and TRBJ1-1; D perhaps matches TRBD1 (6 bases). Trimming pared 2 bases from V and 4 bases from J, leaving 11 bases between. The CDR3 runs to 14 residues. CDR1 and CDR2 from the germline V gene are MNHEY and SVGAGI.

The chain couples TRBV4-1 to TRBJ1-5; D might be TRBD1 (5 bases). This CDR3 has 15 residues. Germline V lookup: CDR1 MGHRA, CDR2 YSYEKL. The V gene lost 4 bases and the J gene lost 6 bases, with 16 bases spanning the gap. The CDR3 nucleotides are TGCGCCAGCAGCCCTGTGGCAGGGATCGGTCAGCCCCAGCATTTT. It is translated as CASSPVAGIGQPQHF.

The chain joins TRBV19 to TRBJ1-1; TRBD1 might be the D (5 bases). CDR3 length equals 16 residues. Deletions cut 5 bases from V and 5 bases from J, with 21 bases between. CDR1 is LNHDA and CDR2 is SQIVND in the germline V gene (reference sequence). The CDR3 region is CASSSSLGGETTEAFF. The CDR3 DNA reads TGTGCCAGTAGTTCCTCCCTCGGGGGGGAGACGACTGAAGCTTTCTTT.

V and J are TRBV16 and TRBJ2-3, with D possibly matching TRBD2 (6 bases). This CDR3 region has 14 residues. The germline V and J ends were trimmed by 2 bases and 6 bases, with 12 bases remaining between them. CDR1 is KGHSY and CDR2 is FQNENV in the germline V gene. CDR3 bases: TGTGCCAGCAGCCAAGGAGGGATTGTGGATACGCAGTATTTT. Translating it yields CASSQGGIVDTQYF. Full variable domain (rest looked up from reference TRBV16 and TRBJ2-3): GEEVAQTPKHLVRGEGQKAKLYCAPIKGHSYVFWYQQVLKNEFKFLISFQNENVFDETGMPKERFSAKCLPNSPCSLEIQATKLEDSAVYFCASSQGGIVDTQYFGPGTRLTVL.

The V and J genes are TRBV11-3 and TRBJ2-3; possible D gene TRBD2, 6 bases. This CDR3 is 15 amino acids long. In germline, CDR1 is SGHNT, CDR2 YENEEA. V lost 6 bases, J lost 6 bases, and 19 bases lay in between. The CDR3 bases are TGTGCCAGCAGTTCCTACGCCGGTAGCGGCGATACGCAGTATTTT. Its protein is CASSSYAGSGDTQYF.

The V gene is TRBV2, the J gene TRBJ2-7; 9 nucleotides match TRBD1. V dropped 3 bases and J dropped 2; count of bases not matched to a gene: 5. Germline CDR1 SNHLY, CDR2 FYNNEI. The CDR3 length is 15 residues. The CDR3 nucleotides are TGTGCCAGCAGTGAGAACAGGGGGCGCCCCTACGAGCAGTACTTC. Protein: CASSENRGRPYEQYF.

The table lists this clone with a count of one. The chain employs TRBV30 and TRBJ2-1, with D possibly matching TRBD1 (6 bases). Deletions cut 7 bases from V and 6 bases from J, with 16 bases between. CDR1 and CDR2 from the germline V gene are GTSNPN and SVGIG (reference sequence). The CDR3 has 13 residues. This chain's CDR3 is CALDRALRNEQFF. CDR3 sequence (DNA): TGTGCCTTGGACAGAGCTCTACGCAATGAGCAGTTCTTC.

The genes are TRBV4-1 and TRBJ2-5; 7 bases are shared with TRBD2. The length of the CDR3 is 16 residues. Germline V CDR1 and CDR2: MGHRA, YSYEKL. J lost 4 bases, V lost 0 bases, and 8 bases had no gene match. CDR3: CASSQEASGGAETQYF. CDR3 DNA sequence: TGCGCCAGCAGCCAAGAAGCTAGCGGAGGGGCAGAGACCCAGTACTTC.

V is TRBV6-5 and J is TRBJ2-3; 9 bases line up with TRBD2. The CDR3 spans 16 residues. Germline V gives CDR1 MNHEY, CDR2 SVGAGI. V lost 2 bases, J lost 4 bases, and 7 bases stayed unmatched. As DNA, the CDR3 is TGTGCCAGCAGTTACGTTTTAGCGGGAGATTCAGATACGCAGTATTTT. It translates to CASSYVLAGDSDTQYF.